This TCR beta chain derives from a study of T cells in Graves' hyperthyroidism and ophthalmopathy (dated by TCRdb to about 2019). Context from the whole study: Peripheral blood samples were taken at initial diagnosis, before any treatment was given. TCR V-J signatures able to tell the groups apart were searched for in a discovery cohort of 90 to 100 patients, of whom more than 40 had Graves' ophthalmopathy and around 56 had stable Graves' hyperthyroidism. After blood sampling, hyperthyroidism patients were treated with methimazole at a starting dose of 30 mg daily, and ophthalmopathy patients were treated with high-dose intravenous methylprednisolone. In about 6 Graves' hyperthyroidism patients, the study also compared T-cell repertoires from thyroid tissue with T-cell repertoires from blood. According to the paper, TCR Vbeta CDR3 sequencing was carried out on roughly 130 peripheral blood samples, which came from around 43 ophthalmopathy, approximately 72 hyperthyroidism and about 17 progressor patients. For training and testing, the roughly 100 patients in the discovery cohort were randomly divided in a 7:3 ratio. Prospective prediction of ophthalmopathy was tested in an independent validation cohort of under 20 hyperthyroidism patients and approximately 17 patients who later progressed to ophthalmopathy. General study outcomes and caveats: In validation, the model predicted progression to ophthalmopathy with around 71% sensitivity and 72% to 85% specificity, a median of around six months before onset. Most expanded thyroid clonotypes (frequency above 0.001) were also found in blood, which suggests that blood repertoires may mirror thyroid immune responses. Sample size was not statistically predetermined, and investigators were not blinded to group allocation. Ophthalmopathy was separated from stable hyperthyroidism by a 13 V-J signature model, with roughly 88% sensitivity and approximately 84% specificity obtained in cross-validation and 80%/75% obtained in testing.

The germline V gene provides CDR1 MDHEN and CDR2 SYDVKM. The CDR3 numbers 15 residues from cysteine through phenylalanine. The CDR3 DNA has 45 bases and is translated from base 1. Trimming costs V 8 bases and J 2 bases, and their ends lie 18 bases apart. This clonotype was found a few times. This receptor's antigen is unknown. The sample holds no much larger clone one base away, and base qualities are not on file. The TCR beta CDR3 regions were amplified from RNA transcripts. A first-round RT-PCR of the TCR CDR3 used the HTBI primer set with the Qiagen OneStep RT-PCR kit. A second multiplex PCR round built the libraries, followed by size selection and purification. Paired-end sequencing of the libraries was performed with 100 bp reads on an Illumina HiSeq2000. Per the source publication's procedure: SOAPnuke was used to process the raw data, with reads discarded if the reads contained adapters or uncalled bases, had a mean Phred below 15, or lacked an exact constant-primer or identifier match. High-quality paired reads were merged with COPE v1.2.5, and unique nucleotide sequences were defined as clonotypes. Clonotypes were aligned to IMGT TRBV, TRBD and TRBJ reference segments using MiTCR v1.1. Only V-J combinations with frequency above 0.0001, covering 99% to 99.2% of repertoires, were analysed. The TCS score was defined as F50 (clonal expansion) divided by E x V (chaos), with BLOSUM62-based TCRdist calculated between CDR3 peptides within each V-J. Welch's t-statistics and random forest reduced roughly 540 V-J features to roughly 13, which were used in a naive Bayes classifier (R e1071). Clones were called with MiXCR by TCRdb after fastp trimmed the public reads at Q25, and only in-frame beta chains were retained. Each CDR3 protein gets just one entry, which takes the most common genes and DNA from the rows behind it. TCRdb's processing, not the study's, gives the V and J calls here. The sample data list 300,000 to 450,000 distinct CDR3 sequences, and about 18% of these were observed just once. About 38% of the sample is taken by the ten largest.

Ophthalmopathy patients had moderately to severely active disease, Clinical Activity Score of at least 3, NOSPECS grade of at least 4, and duration under 3 months. The study excluded patients with uncontrolled infections, other autoimmune diseases, pregnancy or lactation. Diagnoses relied on clinical symptoms, serum thyroxine and TRAb, thyroid ultrasound and orbital computed tomography. PBMCs were isolated from 10 ml of fresh peripheral blood by Ficoll-Paque density gradient centrifugation. Total RNA was extracted with Trizol reagent, and quality was checked on an Agilent 2100 Bioanalyzer. The rearranged segments are TRBV28 and TRBJ2-5; the D gene is possibly TRBD1 or TRBD2, with 5 bases matching each. The TCR comes from a young man with Graves' ophthalmopathy. Sample: blood. The CDR3 corresponds to CASHTFGGGQETQYF. The nucleotide sequence is given as TGTGCCAGCCACACTTTTGGGGGTGGGCAAGAGACCCAGTACTTC.